A selection of T cell receptor beta chains follows, all from one sample in a study of blood T cell repertoires in COVID-19. Sequencing used immunoSEQ multiplex PCR; TCRdb keeps in-frame clones, though not all of them. The sample yields about 61,000 clones, more than 70% seen once. Sequencing input: peripheral blood. These receptors were obtained from a woman between 45 and 65 years old with active or convalescent COVID-19. The CDR3 runs from the conserved cysteine through the conserved F or W. D genes are given only for firm matches.

D gene	V gene	J gene	CDR3 protein
TRBD1	TRBV5-4	TRBJ1-3	CASSLAGGGNTIYF
NA	TRBV24-1	TRBJ2-5	CATSDAFGETQYF
NA	TRBV2	TRBJ2-3	CASRPSFSTDTQYF
TRBD2	TRBV7-6	TRBJ2-3	CASSLGSFSGSADTQYF
TRBD2	TRBV27	TRBJ2-3	CASSGGGPLGATDTQYF
TRBD1	TRBV10-2	TRBJ1-1	CASRTPGQGGSEAFF
NA	TRBV5-6	TRBJ2-3	CASSPSGLSTDTQYF
NA	TRBV7-2	TRBJ1-1	CASRFSGKNTEAFF
NA	TRBV7-6	TRBJ2-1	CASSLAAYNEQFF
TRBD2	TRBV27	TRBJ2-3	CASSRGGRAQLRVADTQYF
NA	TRBV6-5	TRBJ1-2	CASNVRDSYGYTF
TRBD2	TRBV19	TRBJ2-3	CASKLAGGTDTQYF
TRBD2	TRBV2	TRBJ2-7	CASSVAGQSTYEQYF
NA	TRBV3-1/TRBV3-2	TRBJ2-2	CASSQDFSMTGELFF
NA	TRBV7-9	TRBJ2-1	CASSLTPDFPPPTYNEQFF
NA	TRBV6-4	TRBJ1-5	CASSFRGSIQPQHF
NA	TRBV7-9	TRBJ1-2	CASSLVTGYGYTF
NA	TRBV2	TRBJ1-2	CASGSPGGTRMGGYTF
NA	TRBV28	TRBJ2-7	CASSFTSRVYF
NA	TRBV3-1/TRBV3-2	TRBJ2-7	CASSQSYEQYF
NA	TRBV24-1	TRBJ2-3	CATSAEGGTDTQYF
TRBD1	TRBV5-1	TRBJ1-5	CASSLNPQGDGQPQHF
TRBD1	TRBV12-5	TRBJ1-4	CASGRQGPGEKLFF
NA	TRBV7-6	TRBJ1-5	CASSPYREAGNQPQHF
NA	TRBV12-5	TRBJ1-5	CASGAGLPHQPQHF
NA	TRBV5-1	TRBJ1-2	CASSLAPSGLDGYTF
NA	TRBV4-1	TRBJ2-7	CASSQVSNGGPNSYEQYF
NA	TRBV5-1	TRBJ2-5	CASSLLVGETQYF
NA	TRBV11-2	TRBJ2-2	CASPGTGELFF
NA	TRBV3-1/TRBV3-2	TRBJ1-1	CASSQGIEPTEAFF
TRBD1	TRBV30	TRBJ1-1	CAWYSGGRFGDTEAFF
TRBD2	TRBV2	TRBJ2-2	CASSDRGLAGGHGELFF
NA	TRBV9	TRBJ2-7	CASSVTDKPYEQYF
NA	TRBV7-7	TRBJ2-5	CASSLAPSWDNQETQYF
NA	TRBV6-5	TRBJ2-7	CASEADNDEQYF
TRBD1	TRBV6-5	TRBJ1-2	CASSYLASDRGHGYTF
NA	TRBV10-3	TRBJ1-5	CAISDARANQPQHF
NA	TRBV2	TRBJ2-6	CASSLNRDPGANVLTF
NA	TRBV19	TRBJ1-1	CASSNSRGYTEAFF
NA	TRBV30	TRBJ1-3	CAWSARSIGRGGNTIYF
TRBD2	TRBV30	TRBJ2-7	CAWSGASGRPSYEQYF
NA	TRBV19	TRBJ1-4	CASKSEYHNEKLFF
NA	TRBV5-1	TRBJ1-4	CASSYSLGGKGEKLFF
TRBD1	TRBV10-3	TRBJ2-1	CAISEGQASYNEQFF
NA	TRBV6-1	TRBJ2-5	CASSDYSQPQETQYF
NA	TRBV5-1	TRBJ2-5	CASSLTTGETQYF
TRBD1	TRBV5-1	TRBJ2-7	CASRPTGGNEQYF
TRBD2	TRBV10-1	TRBJ2-5	CASSEGWASGETQYF
TRBD2	TRBV11-1	TRBJ2-5	CASSLRGSGIEETQYF
NA	TRBV19	TRBJ1-2	CASSILQLSNYGYTF
NA	TRBV2	TRBJ2-2	CASSDVGRNTGELFF
NA	TRBV5-1	TRBJ2-3	CASSPPGGGGDTQYF
TRBD1	TRBV29-1	TRBJ1-2	CSARTGPTVYGYTF